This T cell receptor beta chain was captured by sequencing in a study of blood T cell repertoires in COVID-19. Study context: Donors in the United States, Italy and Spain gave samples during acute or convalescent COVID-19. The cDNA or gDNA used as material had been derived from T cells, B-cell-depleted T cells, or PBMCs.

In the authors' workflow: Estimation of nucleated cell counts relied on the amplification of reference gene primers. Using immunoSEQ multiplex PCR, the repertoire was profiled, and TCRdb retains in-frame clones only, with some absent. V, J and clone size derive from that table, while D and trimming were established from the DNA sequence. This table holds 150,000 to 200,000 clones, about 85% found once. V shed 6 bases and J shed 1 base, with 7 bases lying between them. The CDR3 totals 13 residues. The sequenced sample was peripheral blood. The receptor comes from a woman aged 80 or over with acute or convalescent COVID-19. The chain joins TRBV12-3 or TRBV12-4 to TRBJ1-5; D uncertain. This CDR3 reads CASRTRSNQPQHF. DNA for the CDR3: TGTGCCAGCAGGACAAGAAGCAATCAGCCCCAGCATTTT.